This TCR beta chain is drawn from a study of kidney transplant recipient with SARS-CoV-2 infection. A single record per CDR3 protein comes from TCRdb applying MiXCR to the reads. Among about 240,000 distinct CDR3 sequences listed, about 28% were seen once. This clonotype was seen many times. Germline values: CDR1 GTSNPN, CDR2 SVGIG (reference sequence). V was cut by 5 bases and J by 4 bases, with 23 bases left in between. The CDR3 runs to 16 residues. This receptor was taken from a male patient in his thirties who had COVID-19 and was a kidney transplant recipient. A subset of T cells may come from the graft donor. Source: a blood sample, taken at baseline and around day 110 from a kidney transplant recipient. The gene calls are TRBV30 and TRBJ1-2; no clear D gene. This CDR3 is CAWDIWRYRKTYGYTF. The DNA for the CDR3 is TGTGCCTGGGATATATGGCGTTATAGAAAGACCTATGGCTACACCTTC.